This T cell receptor beta chain originates from a study of cytomegalovirus exposure and HLA in healthy donors. Study details: A prior analysis found 100 million to 140 million unique TCR beta sequences from roughly 180 million T cells. General study points: Per published reports, the classifier diagnosed cytomegalovirus status with high specificity and sensitivity. The authors confirmed in vitro that a few CMV-associated chains were specific for CMV antigens.

A note on this clone: Its antigen is unknown.

Germline-derived CDR1 and CDR2 are MNHEY and SMNVEV (reference sequence). CDR3 length: 13 amino acids. The V end lost 2 bases, the J end lost 1 base, and 6 bases lay between the germline ends. The PCR made use of 60 Vbeta and 13 Jbeta primers. Source study methods: Counted up in a later analysis, unique TCR beta chains came to some 82 million, with about 10 million shared. TCRdb's table, derived via immunoSEQ multiplex PCR, lists solely in-frame clones and lacks some. V and J calls and clone size are given by that table; D and trimming were obtained from the DNA. The sample has roughly 130,000 clones, approximately 80% seen once.

This receptor was taken from a male donor in good health and CMV-seropositive. The sample consisted of PBMCs. The chain carries TRBV27 and TRBJ2-7; tentative D call: TRBD1 (5 bases). The CDR3 nucleotides read TGTGCCAGCAGTTTAGGGGCGTCCTACGAGCAGTACTTC. Amino acids: CASSLGASYEQYF.